This TCR beta chain was observed in a study of shared clonotypes between healthy human individuals. General study results and limits: Donor clonotype sharing was expected to depend on sequencing depth. The generation probabilities recorded for non-shared clonotypes fell below those of clonotypes shared by all four donors. In general, naive subsets displayed greater estimated richness than memory subsets did.

Details on this clone: The antigen is undetermined.

In the original processing: Junction-only sequences without quality scores came from ImmunoSEQ, so filtering differed. Using immunoSEQ multiplex PCR, the repertoire was profiled, and TCRdb retains in-frame clones only, with some absent. V, J and clone size reflect that table, while D and trimming were determined from the DNA. In the table there are almost 750,000 clones, over 55% of which are singletons. The CDR3 totals 16 residues. Germline V gives CDR1 SEHNR, CDR2 FQNEAQ (reference sequence). V lost 5 bases to trimming and J lost 4 bases; unmatched junction nucleotides: 6. The sequence came from a woman in her twenties or thirties in good health. Sequencing used memory CD4+ T cells sorted from blood. Indicated subset: CD45RA-negative fraction. The chain employs TRBV7-9 and TRBJ2-2; 11 nucleotides agree with TRBD2. The CDR3: CASSGGLAEVTGELFF. DNA of the CDR3: TGTGCCAGCAGCGGGGGACTAGCGGAGGTCACCGGGGAGCTGTTTTTT.